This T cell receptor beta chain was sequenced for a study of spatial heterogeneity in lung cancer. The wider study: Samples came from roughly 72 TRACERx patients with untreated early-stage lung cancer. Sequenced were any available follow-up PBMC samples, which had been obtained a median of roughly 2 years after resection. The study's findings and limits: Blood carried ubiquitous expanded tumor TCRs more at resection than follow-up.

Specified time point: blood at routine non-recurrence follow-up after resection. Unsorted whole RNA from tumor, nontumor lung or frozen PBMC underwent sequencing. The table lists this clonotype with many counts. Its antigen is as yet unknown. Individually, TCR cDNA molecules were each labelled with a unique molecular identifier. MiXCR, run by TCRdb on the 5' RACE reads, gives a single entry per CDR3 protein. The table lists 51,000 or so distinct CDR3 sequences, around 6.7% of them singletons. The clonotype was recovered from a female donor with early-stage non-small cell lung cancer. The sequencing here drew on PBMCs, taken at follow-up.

The CDR3 is CASRPFRGPGNQPQHF. The CDR3 region has the DNA TGTGCCAGCAGACCTTTCAGGGGGCCTGGCAATCAGCCCCAGCATTTT. The chain joins TRBV2 to TRBJ1-5; TRBD1 agrees at 8 bases. V shed 6 bases, J shed 2 bases, and the junction held 9 bases outside the gene matches. This CDR3 comprises 16 residues. CDR1 SNHLY and CDR2 FYNNEI come from the germline V gene.